The 14 T cell receptor beta chains given below trace back to one sample, sequenced in a study of blood T cells in healthy people across ages. Sample-barcoded 5' priming and a J-beta primer mix drove a second PCR of 7 to 11 cycles. Via MiXCR, TCRdb re-called the 5' RACE reads, giving one row per CDR3 protein. The sample holds more than 900,000 distinct CDR3 sequences, approximately 26% seen once. This sample also appeared in a second study, on T cells of mothers and their children.

Sequencing was done on a sample of blood. These receptor sequences come from a girl aged 2 to 9 in good health.

This clonotype was seen a few times. V gene TRBV20-1 combines with J gene TRBJ2-5, with 7 bases aligning to TRBD2. TRBJ2-1 matches the DNA end more closely, so the J call is doubtful. The CDR3 is made up of 14 amino acids. Germline assignment: CDR1 DFQATT and CDR2 SNEGSKA (reference sequence). The CDR3 reads CSARGGAAGEEQFF. As DNA, the CDR3 is TGCAGTGCTAGGGGAGGGGCCGCAGGTGAGGAGCAGTTCTTC.

V gene TRBV25-1 combines with J gene TRBJ1-3, with D unclear. Germline V gene lookup returns CDR1 MGHDK and CDR2 SYGVNS. V gave up 2 bases and J gave up 0 bases, with 8 bases separating them. This CDR3 region has 15 residues. In nucleotides, the CDR3 is TGTGCCAGCAGTGAAGGGTGGAGCTCTGGAAACACCATATATTTT. Protein sequence: CASSEGWSSGNTIYF.

This clonotype was recorded a few times. The chain employs TRBV28 and TRBJ1-2; 7 bases line up with TRBD1. Germline V gene sequence: CDR1 MDHEN, CDR2 SYDVKM. The CDR3 contains 15 residues. The junction had 9 bases not matched to a gene; V was cut back by 4 bases and J by 4 bases. CDR3: CASSSQVTGSYGYTF. CDR3 sequence (DNA): TGTGCCAGCAGTTCGCAAGTGACAGGGTCCTATGGCTACACCTTC.

In this sample, this clonotype turned up a few times. The rearrangement uses TRBV29-1 and TRBJ2-5, with 13 bases matching TRBD2. The V gene end was trimmed by 6 bases and the J gene end by 3 bases; junction bases not matched to a gene: 4. This CDR3 has 14 residues. Germline assignment: CDR1 SQVTM and CDR2 ANQGSEA. The CDR3 sequence: CSVFGTSGKETQYF. In DNA form, the CDR3 reads TGCAGCGTATTCGGGACTAGCGGGAAAGAGACCCAGTACTTC. Drawing the rest from reference TRBV29-1 and TRBJ2-5, the complete variable domain is SAVISQKPSRDICQRGTSLTIQCQVDSQVTMMFWYRQQPGQSLTLIATANQGSEATYESGFVIDKFPISRPNLTFSTLTVSNMSPEDSSIYLCSVFGTSGKETQYFGPGTRLLVL.

The chain joins TRBV14 to TRBJ2-5, with 12 bases aligning to TRBD2. The CDR3 has 15 amino acids. Germline-derived CDR1 and CDR2 are SGHDN and FVKESK. Trimming took 5 bases from V and 11 from J; bases not matched to a gene: 12. The CDR3 loop reads CASSGRTSGALEQYF. For the CDR3, the DNA is TGTGCCAGCAGCGGACGGACTAGCGGGGCCCTGGAGCAGTACTTC.

This clonotype appeared a few times. The CDR3 loop reads CASSAITSSYNEQFF. CDR3 nucleotides: TGTGCCAGCAGCGCAATTACGAGCTCCTACAATGAGCAGTTCTTC. The chain recombines TRBV3-1 with TRBJ2-1; no clear D. This CDR3 is 15 amino acids long. Germline V gene lookup returns CDR1 LGHDT and CDR2 YNNKEL (reference sequence). V was cut by 5 bases and J by 0 bases, with 11 bases left in between.

This clonotype was detected only once. The chain employs TRBV27 and TRBJ1-1; D is undetermined. Trimming took off 6 bases at V and 6 bases at J, with 8 bases between the two ends. The CDR3 has 11 amino acids. CDR1 and CDR2 (germline): MNHEY, SMNVEV (reference sequence). In DNA, the CDR3 is TGTGCCAGCAGACCCTGGGCTGAAGCTTTCTTT. Protein sequence: CASRPWAEAFF.

This clonotype was seen more than once but under ten times. Since the CDR3 does not end with the conserved phenylalanine or tryptophan, this likely comes from a read error. The chain is built from TRBV15 and TRBJ2-1; 8 bases agree with TRBD1. The CDR3 sequence is 15 residues long. V shed 0 bases and J 7 bases; nucleotides not matched to a gene: 5. Germline V gene data show CDR1 as LNHNV and CDR2 as YYDKDF (reference sequence). CDR3 coding DNA: TGTGCCACCAGCAGAGATCAGGGGGCCGTTAATGAGCAGTTCCTC. It codes for CATSRDQGAVNEQFL.

V usage is TRBV12-5 and J usage is TRBJ2-5; D might be TRBD2 (6 bases). The germline gives CDR1 LGHNT, CDR2 FRNRAP. The germline V and J ends were trimmed by 3 bases and 4 bases, with 9 bases remaining between them. This CDR3 is 13 amino acids long. The CDR3, as DNA: TGTGCTAGTGGTTTTGGGGGAGGAGAGACCCAGTACTTC. It translates to CASGFGGGETQYF.

The V and J genes are TRBV9 and TRBJ2-7, with D possibly TRBD1 on 5 matching bases. Trimming pared 2 bases from V and 4 bases from J, leaving 13 bases between. The CDR3 runs to 14 residues. The V gene's germline CDR1 is SGDLS and CDR2 YYNGEE. CDR3 bases: TGTGCCAGCAGCGTGCAGGGCTACCCATACGAGCAGTACTTC. Protein product: CASSVQGYPYEQYF.

The V gene is TRBV6-6, the J gene TRBJ1-5, with 7 bases lining up with TRBD1. The CDR3 has 15 residues. V lost 2 bases and J lost 5; bases outside the gene matches: 6. The V gene's germline CDR1 is MNHNY and CDR2 SVGAGI (reference sequence). DNA of the CDR3: TGTGCCAGCAGTTACCCCGGGACAGACGATCAGCCCCAGCATTTT. Its translation is CASSYPGTDDQPQHF.

This clonotype showed up just a few times. J is TRBJ1-1 and V is TRBV3-1, with D possibly being TRBD1 (5 bases). The germline CDR1 and CDR2 sequences are LGHDT and YNNKEL (reference sequence). V was trimmed by 7 bases and J by 5 bases, leaving 11 bases between them. The CDR3 has 12 amino acids. CDR3 in DNA: TGTGCCAGCAAGAATGAGGGGACTGAAGCTTTCTTT. Protein sequence: CASKNEGTEAFF.

This chain joins TRBV28 and TRBJ2-3; TRBD1 is a possible D gene (6 bases). V was shortened by 4 bases and J by 7 bases, with 12 bases between the two germline ends. This CDR3 comprises 13 residues. Germline V gives CDR1 MDHEN, CDR2 SYDVKM. CDR3 nucleotides: TGTGCCAGCAGTTCCAGGGGTGTGTATACGCAGTATTTT. Encoded protein: CASSSRGVYTQYF.

The gene calls are TRBV4-1 and TRBJ2-7, with 8 bases fitting TRBD1. The CDR3 has 15 amino acids. After removal of 2 bases from V and 4 bases from J, the junction contained 7 bases not matched to a gene. Per germline, CDR1 MGHRA and CDR2 YSYEKL. CDR3 in DNA: TGCGCCAGCAGCCAAAGCCCGGGACAGGCTTACGAGCAGTACTTC. Its protein product is CASSQSPGQAYEQYF.